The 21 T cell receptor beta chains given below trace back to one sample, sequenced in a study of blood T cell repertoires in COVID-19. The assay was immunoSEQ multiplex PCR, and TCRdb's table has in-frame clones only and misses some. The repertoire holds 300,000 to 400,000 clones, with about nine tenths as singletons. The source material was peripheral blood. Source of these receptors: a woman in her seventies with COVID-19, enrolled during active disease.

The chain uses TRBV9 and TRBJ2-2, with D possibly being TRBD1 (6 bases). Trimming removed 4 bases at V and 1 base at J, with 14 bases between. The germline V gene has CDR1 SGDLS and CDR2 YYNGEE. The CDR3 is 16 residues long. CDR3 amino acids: CASSFPLGQNTGELFF. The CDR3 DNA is TGTGCCAGCAGCTTCCCATTGGGACAGAACACCGGGGAGCTGTTTTTT.

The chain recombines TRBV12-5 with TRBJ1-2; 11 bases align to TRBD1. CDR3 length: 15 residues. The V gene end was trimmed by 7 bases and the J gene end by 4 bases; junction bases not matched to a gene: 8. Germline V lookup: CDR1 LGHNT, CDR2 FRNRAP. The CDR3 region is CASALGTGGSYGYTF. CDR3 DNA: TGTGCTAGTGCTCTAGGGACAGGGGGGAGCTATGGCTACACCTTC.

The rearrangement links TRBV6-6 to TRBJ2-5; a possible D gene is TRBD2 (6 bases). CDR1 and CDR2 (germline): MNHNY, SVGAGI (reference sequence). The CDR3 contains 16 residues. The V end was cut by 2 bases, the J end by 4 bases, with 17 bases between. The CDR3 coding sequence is TGTGCCAGCAGTTACCCTATTGGAGGGACGGGAGAGACCCAGTACTTC. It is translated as CASSYPIGGTGETQYF.

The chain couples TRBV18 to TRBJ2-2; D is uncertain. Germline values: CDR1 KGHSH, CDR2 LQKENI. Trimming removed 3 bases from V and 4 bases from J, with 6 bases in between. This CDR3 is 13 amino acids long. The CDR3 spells CASSPLFTGELFF. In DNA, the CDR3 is TGTGCCAGCTCACCTCTTTTCACCGGGGAGCTGTTTTTT.

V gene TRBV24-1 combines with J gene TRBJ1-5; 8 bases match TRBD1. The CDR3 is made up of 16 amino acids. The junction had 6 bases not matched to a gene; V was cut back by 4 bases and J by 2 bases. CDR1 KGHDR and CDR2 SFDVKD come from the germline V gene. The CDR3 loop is CATSDSTDRGNQPQHF. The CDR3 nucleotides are TGTGCCACCAGTGACTCTACGGACAGGGGCAATCAGCCCCAGCATTTT.

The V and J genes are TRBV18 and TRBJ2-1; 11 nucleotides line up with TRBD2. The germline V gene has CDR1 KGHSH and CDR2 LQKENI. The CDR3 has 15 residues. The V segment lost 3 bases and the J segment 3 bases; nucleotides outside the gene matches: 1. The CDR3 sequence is CASSPGTSGYNEQFF. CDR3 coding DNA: TGTGCCAGCTCACCCGGGACTAGCGGCTACAATGAGCAGTTCTTC.

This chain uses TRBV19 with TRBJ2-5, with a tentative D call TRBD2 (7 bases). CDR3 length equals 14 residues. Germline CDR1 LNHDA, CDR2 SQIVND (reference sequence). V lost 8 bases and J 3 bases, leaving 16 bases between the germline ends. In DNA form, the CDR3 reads TGTGCCAGTTCCTTGGGGGGGCTAAAAGAGACCCAGTACTTC. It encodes CASSLGGLKETQYF.

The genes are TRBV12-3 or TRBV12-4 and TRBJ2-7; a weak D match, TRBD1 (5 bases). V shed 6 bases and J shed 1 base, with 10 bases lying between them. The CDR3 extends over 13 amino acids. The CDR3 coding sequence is TGTGCCAGCAGAAAAGACAGTTCCTACGAGCAGTACTTC. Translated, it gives CASRKDSSYEQYF.

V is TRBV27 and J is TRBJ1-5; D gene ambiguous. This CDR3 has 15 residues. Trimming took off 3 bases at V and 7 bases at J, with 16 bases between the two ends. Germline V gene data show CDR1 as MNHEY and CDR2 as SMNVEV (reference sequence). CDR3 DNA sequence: TGTGCCAGCAGTTTTTCATCAGGTCCTCGGCAGCCCCAGCATTTT. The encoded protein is CASSFSSGPRQPQHF.

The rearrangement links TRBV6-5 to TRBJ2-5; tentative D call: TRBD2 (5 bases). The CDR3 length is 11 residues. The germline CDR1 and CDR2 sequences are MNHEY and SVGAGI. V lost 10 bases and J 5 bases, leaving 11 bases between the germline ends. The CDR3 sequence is CATRTGETQYF. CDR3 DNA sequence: TGTGCCACTCGGACGGGGGAGACCCAGTACTTC.

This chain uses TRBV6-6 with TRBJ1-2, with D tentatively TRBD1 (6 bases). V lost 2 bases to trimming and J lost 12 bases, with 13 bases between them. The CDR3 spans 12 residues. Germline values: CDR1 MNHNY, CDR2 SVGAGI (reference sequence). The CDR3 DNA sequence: TGTGCCAGCAGTTACCCCCGGGACAAGAACACCTTC. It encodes CASSYPRDKNTF.

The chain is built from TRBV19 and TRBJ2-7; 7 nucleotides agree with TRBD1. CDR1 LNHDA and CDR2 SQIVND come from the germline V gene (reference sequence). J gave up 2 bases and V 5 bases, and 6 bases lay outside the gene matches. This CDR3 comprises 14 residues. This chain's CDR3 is CASSPGTAPYEQYF. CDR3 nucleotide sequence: TGTGCCAGTAGTCCCGGGACAGCGCCCTACGAGCAGTACTTC.

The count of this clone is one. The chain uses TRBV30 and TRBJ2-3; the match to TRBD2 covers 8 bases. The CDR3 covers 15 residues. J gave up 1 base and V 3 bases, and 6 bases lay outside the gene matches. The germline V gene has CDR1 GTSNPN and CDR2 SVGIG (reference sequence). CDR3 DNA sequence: TGTGCCTGGAGCCCCGCGCGGGGGGGCACAGATACGCAGTATTTT. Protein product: CAWSPARGGTDTQYF. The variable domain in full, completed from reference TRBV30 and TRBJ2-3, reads SQTIHQWPATLVQPVGSPLSLECTVEGTSNPNLYWYRQAAGRGLQLLFYSVGIGQISSEVPQNLSASRPQDRQFILSSKKLLLSDSGFYLCAWSPARGGTDTQYFGPGTRLTVL.

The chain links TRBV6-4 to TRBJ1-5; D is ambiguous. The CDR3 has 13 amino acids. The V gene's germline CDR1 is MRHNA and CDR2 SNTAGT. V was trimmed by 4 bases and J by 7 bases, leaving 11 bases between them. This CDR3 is CASSGELGQPQHF. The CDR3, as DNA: TGTGCCAGCAGTGGAGAACTCGGGCAGCCCCAGCATTTT.

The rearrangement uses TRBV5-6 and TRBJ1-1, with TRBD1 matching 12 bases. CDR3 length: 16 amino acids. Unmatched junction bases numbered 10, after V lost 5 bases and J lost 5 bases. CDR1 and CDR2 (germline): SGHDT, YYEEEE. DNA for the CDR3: TGTGCCAGCAGGCCGGGGGACAGGGGGCGACGGACTGAAGCTTTCTTT. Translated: CASRPGDRGRRTEAFF.

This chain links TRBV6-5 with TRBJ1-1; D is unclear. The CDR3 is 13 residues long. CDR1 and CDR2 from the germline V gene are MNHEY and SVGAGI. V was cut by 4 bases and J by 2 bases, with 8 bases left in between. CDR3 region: CASSWAVNTEAFF. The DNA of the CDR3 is TGTGCCAGCAGTTGGGCAGTCAACACTGAAGCTTTCTTT.

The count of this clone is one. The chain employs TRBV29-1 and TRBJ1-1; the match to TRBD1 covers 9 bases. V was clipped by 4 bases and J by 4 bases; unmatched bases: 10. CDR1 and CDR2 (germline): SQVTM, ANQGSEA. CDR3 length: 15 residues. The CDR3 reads CSVVAHDRGATEAFF. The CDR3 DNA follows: TGCAGCGTTGTTGCCCATGACAGGGGGGCCACTGAAGCTTTCTTT. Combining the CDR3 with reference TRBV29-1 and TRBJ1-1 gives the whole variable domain SAVISQKPSRDICQRGTSLTIQCQVDSQVTMMFWYRQQPGQSLTLIATANQGSEATYESGFVIDKFPISRPNLTFSTLTVSNMSPEDSSIYLCSVVAHDRGATEAFFGQGTRLTVV.

This CDR3 reads CATSDHRDPYEQYF. CDR3 nucleotide sequence: TGTGCCACCAGTGATCACAGGGATCCCTACGAGCAGTACTTC. The rearrangement joins TRBV24-1 to TRBJ2-7; D is possibly TRBD1 (6 bases). Per the germline V gene, CDR1 is KGHDR and CDR2 is SFDVKD. This CDR3 comprises 14 residues. V lost 3 bases and J lost 2, with 10 bases in between.

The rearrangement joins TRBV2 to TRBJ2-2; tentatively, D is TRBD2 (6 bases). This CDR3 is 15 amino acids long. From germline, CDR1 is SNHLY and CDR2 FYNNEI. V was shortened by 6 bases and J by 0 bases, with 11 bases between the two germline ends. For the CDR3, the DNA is TGTGCCAGCAGGCAGTGGGGGGCGAACACCGGGGAGCTGTTTTTT. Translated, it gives CASRQWGANTGELFF.

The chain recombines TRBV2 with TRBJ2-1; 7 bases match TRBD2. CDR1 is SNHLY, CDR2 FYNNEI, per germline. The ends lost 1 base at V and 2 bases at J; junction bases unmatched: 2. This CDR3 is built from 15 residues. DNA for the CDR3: TGTGCCAGCAGTGAAGAGCGGGGCACCTACAATGAGCAGTTCTTC. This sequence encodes CASSEERGTYNEQFF.

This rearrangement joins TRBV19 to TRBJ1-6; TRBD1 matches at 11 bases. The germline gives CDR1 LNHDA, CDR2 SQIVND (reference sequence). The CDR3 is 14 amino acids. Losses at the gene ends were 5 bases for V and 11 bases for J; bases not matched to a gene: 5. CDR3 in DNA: TGTGCCAGTAGTCGGACAGGGGGCGTGGCACCCCTCCACTTT. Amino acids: CASSRTGGVAPLHF.